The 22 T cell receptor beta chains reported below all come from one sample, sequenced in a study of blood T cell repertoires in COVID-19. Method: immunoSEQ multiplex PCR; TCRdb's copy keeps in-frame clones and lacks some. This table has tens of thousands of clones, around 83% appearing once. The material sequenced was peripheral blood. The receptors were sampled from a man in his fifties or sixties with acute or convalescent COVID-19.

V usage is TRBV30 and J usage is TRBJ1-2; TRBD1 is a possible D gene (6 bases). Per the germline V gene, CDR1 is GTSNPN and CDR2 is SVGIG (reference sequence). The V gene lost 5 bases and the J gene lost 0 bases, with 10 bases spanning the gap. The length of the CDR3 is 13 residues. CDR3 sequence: CAWRTEANYGYTF. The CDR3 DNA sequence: TGTGCCTGGCGGACAGAAGCTAACTATGGCTACACCTTC.

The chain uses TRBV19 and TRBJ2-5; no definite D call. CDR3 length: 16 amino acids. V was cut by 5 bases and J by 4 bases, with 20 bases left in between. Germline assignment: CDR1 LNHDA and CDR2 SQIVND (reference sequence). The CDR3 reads CASSLKAFRGPETQYF. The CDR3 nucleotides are TGTGCCAGTAGTCTAAAGGCCTTCCGCGGTCCAGAGACCCAGTACTTC.

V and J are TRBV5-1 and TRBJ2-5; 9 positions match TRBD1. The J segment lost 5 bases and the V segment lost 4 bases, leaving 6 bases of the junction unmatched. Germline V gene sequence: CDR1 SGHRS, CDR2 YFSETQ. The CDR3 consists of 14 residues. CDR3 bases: TGCGCCAGCAGCGGACAGGGGATCCGGGAGACCCAGTACTTC. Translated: CASSGQGIRETQYF.

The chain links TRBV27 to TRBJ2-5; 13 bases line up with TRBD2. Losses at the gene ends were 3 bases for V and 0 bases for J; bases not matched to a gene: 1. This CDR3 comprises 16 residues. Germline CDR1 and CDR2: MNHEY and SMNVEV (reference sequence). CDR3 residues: CASSFGTSGNQETQYF. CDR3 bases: TGTGCCAGCAGTTTCGGGACTAGCGGGAACCAAGAGACCCAGTACTTC.

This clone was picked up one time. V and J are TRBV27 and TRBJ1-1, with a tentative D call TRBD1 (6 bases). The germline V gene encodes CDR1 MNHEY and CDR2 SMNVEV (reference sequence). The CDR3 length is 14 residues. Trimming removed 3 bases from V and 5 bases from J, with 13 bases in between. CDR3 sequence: CASSFQGRVTEAFF. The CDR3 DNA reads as TGTGCCAGCAGTTTTCAGGGGAGAGTGACTGAAGCTTTCTTT.

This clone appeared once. DNA for the CDR3: TGTGCCAGCAGTTTATTTGGACAGGGCGGCAATCAGCCCCAGCATTTT. Its protein product is CASSLFGQGGNQPQHF. The rearrangement links TRBV27 to TRBJ1-5; 8 positions agree with TRBD1. This CDR3 spans 16 amino acids. With 1 base clipped from V and 2 bases from J, the junction kept 4 bases outside the gene matches. The V gene's germline CDR1 is MNHEY and CDR2 SMNVEV (reference sequence).

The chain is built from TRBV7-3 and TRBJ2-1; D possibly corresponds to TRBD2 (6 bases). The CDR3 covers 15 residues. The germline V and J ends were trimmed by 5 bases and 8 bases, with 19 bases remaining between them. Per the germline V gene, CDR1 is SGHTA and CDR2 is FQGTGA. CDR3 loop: CASSPVAREYDEQFF. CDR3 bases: TGTGCCAGCAGCCCAGTCGCCCGGGAGTACGATGAGCAGTTCTTC.

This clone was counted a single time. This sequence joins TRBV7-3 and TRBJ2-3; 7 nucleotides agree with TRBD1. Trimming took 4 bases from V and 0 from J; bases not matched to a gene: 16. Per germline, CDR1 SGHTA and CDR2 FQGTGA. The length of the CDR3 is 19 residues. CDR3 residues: CASSSNTGVQGSSTDTQYF. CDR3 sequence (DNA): TGTGCCAGCAGCTCAAACACAGGGGTGCAGGGCTCTAGCACAGATACGCAGTATTTT.

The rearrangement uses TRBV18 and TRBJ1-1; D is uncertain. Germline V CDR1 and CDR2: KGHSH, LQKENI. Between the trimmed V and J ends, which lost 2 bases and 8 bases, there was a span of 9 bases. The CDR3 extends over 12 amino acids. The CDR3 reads CASSPFSTEAFF. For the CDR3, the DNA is TGTGCCAGCTCACCATTCTCAACAGAAGCTTTCTTT.

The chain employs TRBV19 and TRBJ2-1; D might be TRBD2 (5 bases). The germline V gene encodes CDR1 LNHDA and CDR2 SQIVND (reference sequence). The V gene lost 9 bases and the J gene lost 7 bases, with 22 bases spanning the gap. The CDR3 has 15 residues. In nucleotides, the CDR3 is TGTGCCAGCGGGGTGGCCCTATCCCCTATAAATGAGCAGTTCTTC. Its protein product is CASGVALSPINEQFF.

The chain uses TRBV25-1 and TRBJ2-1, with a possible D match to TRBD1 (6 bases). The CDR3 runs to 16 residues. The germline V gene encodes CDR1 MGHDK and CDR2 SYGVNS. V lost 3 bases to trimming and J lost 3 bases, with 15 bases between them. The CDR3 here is CASSELTGTNYNEQFF. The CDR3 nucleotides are TGTGCCAGCAGTGAGCTTACAGGGACGAACTACAATGAGCAGTTCTTC.

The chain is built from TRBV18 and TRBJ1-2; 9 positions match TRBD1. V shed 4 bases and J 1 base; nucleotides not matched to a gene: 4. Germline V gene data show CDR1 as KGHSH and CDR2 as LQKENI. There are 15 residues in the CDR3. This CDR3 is CASSQGQGINYGYTF. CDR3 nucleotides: TGTGCCAGCTCACAAGGACAGGGGATTAACTATGGCTACACCTTC.

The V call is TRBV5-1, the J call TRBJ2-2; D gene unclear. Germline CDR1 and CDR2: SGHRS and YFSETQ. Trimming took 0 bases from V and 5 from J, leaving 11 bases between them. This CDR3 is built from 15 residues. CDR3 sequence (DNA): TGCGCCAGCAGCTTGGGGCTACCGAGGACCGGGGAGCTGTTTTTT. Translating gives CASSLGLPRTGELFF.

CDR3 residues: CASSRRTGGNSPLHF. As DNA, the CDR3 is TGTGCCAGCAGTAGGAGAACAGGGGGCAATTCACCCCTCCACTTT. V gene TRBV6-5 combines with J gene TRBJ1-6, with 9 bases identical to TRBD1. With 5 bases clipped from V and 7 bases from J, the junction kept 6 bases outside the gene matches. CDR1 and CDR2 from the germline V gene are MNHEY and SVGAGI. The CDR3 covers 15 residues.

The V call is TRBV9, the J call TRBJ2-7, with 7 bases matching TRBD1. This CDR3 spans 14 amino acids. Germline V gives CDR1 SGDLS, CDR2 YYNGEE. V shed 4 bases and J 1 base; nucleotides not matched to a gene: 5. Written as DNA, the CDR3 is TGTGCCAGCAGCCCCGGGGACAGTTCCTACGAGCAGTACTTC. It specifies CASSPGDSSYEQYF.

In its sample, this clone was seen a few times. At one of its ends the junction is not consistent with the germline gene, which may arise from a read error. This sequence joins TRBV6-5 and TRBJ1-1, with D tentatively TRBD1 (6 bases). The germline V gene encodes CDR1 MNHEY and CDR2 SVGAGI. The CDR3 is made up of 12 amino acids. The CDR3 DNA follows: TGTGCCAGCAGTTACTCGAAAGGGACACCGCTGTTT. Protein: CASSYSKGTPLF.

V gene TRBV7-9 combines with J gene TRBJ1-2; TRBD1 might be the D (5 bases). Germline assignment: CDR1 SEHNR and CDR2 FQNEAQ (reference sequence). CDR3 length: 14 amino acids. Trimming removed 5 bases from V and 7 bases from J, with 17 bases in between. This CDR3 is CASSPIQGDTGYTF. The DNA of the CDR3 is TGTGCCAGCAGCCCTATTCAAGGGGATACTGGCTACACCTTC.

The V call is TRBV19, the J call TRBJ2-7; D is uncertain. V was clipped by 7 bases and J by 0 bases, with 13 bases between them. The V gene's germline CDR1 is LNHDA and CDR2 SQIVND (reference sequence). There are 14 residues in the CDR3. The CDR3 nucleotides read TGTGCCAGTAAGTTTGACACCGGCTCCTACGAGCAGTACTTC. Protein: CASKFDTGSYEQYF.

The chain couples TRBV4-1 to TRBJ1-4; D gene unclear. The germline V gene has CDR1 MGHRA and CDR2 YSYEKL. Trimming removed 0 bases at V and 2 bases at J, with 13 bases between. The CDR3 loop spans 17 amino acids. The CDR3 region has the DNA TGCGCCAGCAGCCAAGATGGTCGGAGGGCGACTAATGAAAAACTGTTTTTT. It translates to CASSQDGRRATNEKLFF.

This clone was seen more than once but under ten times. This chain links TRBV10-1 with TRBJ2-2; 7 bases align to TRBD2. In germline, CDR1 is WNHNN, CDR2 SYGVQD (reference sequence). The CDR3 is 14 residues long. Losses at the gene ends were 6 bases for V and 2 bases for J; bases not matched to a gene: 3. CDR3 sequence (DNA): TGCGCCAGCAGCCGGGACTACAACACCGGGGAGCTGTTTTTT. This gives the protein CASSRDYNTGELFF.

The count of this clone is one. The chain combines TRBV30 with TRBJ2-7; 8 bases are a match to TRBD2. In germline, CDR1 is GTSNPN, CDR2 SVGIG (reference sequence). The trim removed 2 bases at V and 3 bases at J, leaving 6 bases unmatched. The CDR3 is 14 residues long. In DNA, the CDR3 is TGTGCCTGGAGTACAACTAGCGGCTACTACGAGCAGTACTTC. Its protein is CAWSTTSGYYEQYF.

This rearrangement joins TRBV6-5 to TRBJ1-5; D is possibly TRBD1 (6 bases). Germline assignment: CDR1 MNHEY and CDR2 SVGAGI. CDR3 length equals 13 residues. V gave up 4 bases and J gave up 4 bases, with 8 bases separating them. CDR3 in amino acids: CASSWGTNQPQHF. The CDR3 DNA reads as TGTGCCAGCAGTTGGGGGACAAATCAGCCCCAGCATTTT.